This TCR beta chain stems from a study of CD8+ T cells in alopecia areata. Germline CDR1 and CDR2: ENHRY and SYGVKD. The CDR3 has 16 amino acids. V was cut by 2 bases and J by 2 bases, with 16 bases left in between. As to treatment: oral pan-JAK inhibitor, 5-10 mg twice daily. Samples from alopecia areata patients were lesional scalp punch biopsies and peripheral blood. This clone has a handful of counts. cDNA reverse transcribed from extracted RNA served as the sequencing template. Clones were sequenced by immunoSEQ multiplex PCR, and TCRdb holds only the in-frame ones, with some missing. Counted here are approximately 220,000 clones, 35% to 45% occurring once; the ten biggest clones make up just under 0.5%.

This chain joins TRBV10-3 and TRBJ2-7; the D call may be TRBD1 or TRBD2 (6 bases each). This sequence originates from a human donor with alopecia areata. The sample here was CD4+ T cells sorted from blood, taken at approximately week 31, from a patient treated with tofacitinib. DNA for the CDR3: TGTGCCATCAGTGAGGCCGGCCTAGGGGGGCCCTACGAGCAGTACTTC. Its translation is CAISEAGLGGPYEQYF.